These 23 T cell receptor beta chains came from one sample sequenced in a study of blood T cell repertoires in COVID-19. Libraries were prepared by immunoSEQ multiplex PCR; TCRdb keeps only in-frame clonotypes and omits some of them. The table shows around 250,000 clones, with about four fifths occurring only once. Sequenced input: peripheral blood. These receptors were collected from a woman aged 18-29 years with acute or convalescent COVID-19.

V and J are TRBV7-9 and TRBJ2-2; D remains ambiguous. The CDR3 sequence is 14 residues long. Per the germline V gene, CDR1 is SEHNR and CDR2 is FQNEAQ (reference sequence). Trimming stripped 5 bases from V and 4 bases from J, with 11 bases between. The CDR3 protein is CASSPRLATGELFF. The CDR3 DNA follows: TGTGCCAGCAGCCCGAGACTGGCCACCGGGGAGCTGTTTTTT.

The CDR3 protein is CASSLDSLAGVNEQFF. In DNA form, the CDR3 reads TGTGCCAGCAGCTTAGATTCCCTAGCGGGAGTAAATGAGCAGTTCTTC. The rearrangement joins TRBV7-8 to TRBJ2-1; 10 bases align to TRBD2. The CDR3 totals 16 residues. Trimming removed 1 base from V and 7 bases from J; junction bases left unmatched: 7. CDR1 SGHVS and CDR2 FQNEAQ come from the germline V gene.

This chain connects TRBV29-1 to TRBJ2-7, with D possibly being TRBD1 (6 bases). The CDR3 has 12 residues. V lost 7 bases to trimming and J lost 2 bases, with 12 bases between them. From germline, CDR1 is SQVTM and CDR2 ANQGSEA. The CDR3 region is CSARDKTYEQYF. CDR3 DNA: TGCAGCGCCCGGGACAAGACCTACGAGCAGTACTTC.

The CDR3 coding sequence is TGTGCCAGCAGTTTGGGGAGCGTTCAGTACTTC. Translated: CASSLGSVQYF. This rearrangement joins TRBV12-3 or TRBV12-4 to TRBJ2-7; D might be TRBD2 (5 bases). The germline V and J ends were trimmed by 3 bases and 10 bases, with 10 bases remaining between them. The length of the CDR3 is 11 residues.

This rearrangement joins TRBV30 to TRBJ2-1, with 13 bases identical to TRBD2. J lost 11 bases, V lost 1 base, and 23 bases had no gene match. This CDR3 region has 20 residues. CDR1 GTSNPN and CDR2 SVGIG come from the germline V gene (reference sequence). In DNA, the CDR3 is TGTGCCTGGAGTGCACTAAGGACTAGCGGGAGTTCGGTTTACAGGTTCAAGCAGTTCTTC. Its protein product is CAWSALRTSGSSVYRFKQFF.

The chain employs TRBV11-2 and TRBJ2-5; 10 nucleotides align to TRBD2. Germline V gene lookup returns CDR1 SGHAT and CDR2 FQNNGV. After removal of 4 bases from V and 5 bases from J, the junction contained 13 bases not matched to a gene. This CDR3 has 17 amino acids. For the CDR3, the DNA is TGTGCCAGCAGCTCACCCGGTGCTAGCGGGAGTACGGAGACCCAGTACTTC. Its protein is CASSSPGASGSTETQYF. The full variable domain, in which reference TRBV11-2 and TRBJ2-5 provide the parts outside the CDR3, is EAGVAQSPRYKIIEKRQSVAFWCNPISGHATLYWYQQILGQGPKLLIQFQNNGVVDDSQLPKDRFSAERLKGVDSTLKIQPAKLEDSAVYLCASSSPGASGSTETQYFGPGTRLLVL.

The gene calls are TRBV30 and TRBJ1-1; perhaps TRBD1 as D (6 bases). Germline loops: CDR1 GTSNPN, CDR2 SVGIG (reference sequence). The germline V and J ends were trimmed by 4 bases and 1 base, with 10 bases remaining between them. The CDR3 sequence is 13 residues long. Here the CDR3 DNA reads TGTGCCTGGAAAACAGGGAAGAACACTGAAGCTTTCTTT. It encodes CAWKTGKNTEAFF. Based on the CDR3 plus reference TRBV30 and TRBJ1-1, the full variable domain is SQTIHQWPATLVQPVGSPLSLECTVEGTSNPNLYWYRQAAGRGLQLLFYSVGIGQISSEVPQNLSASRPQDRQFILSSKKLLLSDSGFYLCAWKTGKNTEAFFGQGTRLTVV.

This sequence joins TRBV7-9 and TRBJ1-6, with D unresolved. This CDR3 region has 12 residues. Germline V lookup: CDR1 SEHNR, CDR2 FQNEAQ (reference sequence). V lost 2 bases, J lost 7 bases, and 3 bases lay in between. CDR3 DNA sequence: TGTGCCAGCAGCTTATCAAATTCACCCCTCCACTTT. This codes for CASSLSNSPLHF.

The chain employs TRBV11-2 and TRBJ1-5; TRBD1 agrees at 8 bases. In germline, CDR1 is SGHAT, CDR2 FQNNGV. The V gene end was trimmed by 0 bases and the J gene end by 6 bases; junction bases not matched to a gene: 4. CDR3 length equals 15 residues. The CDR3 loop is CASSLDRGHSQPQHF. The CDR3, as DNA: TGTGCCAGCAGCTTAGACAGGGGGCATAGTCAGCCCCAGCATTTT.

CDR3 sequence: CASSGTAKGSYTF. The CDR3 DNA is TGTGCCAGCAGCGGGACAGCCAAAGGGAGCTACACCTTC. This rearrangement joins TRBV6-5 to TRBJ1-2; TRBD1 matches 7 bases. V lost 6 bases to trimming and J lost 9 bases; unmatched junction nucleotides: 10. CDR1 and CDR2 (germline): MNHEY, SVGAGI. The length of the CDR3 is 13 residues.

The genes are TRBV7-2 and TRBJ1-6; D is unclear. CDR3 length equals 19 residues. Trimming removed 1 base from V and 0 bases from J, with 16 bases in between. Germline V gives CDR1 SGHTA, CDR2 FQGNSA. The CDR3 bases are TGTGCCAGCAGCTTAGTAGCGGATGCCGCTAGCTCCTATAATTCACCCCTCCACTTT. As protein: CASSLVADAASSYNSPLHF. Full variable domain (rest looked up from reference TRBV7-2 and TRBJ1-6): GAGVSQSPSNKVTEKGKDVELRCDPISGHTALYWYRQSLGQGLEFLIYFQGNSAPDKSGLPSDRFSAERTGGSVSTLTIQRTQQEDSAVYLCASSLVADAASSYNSPLHFGNGTRLTVT.

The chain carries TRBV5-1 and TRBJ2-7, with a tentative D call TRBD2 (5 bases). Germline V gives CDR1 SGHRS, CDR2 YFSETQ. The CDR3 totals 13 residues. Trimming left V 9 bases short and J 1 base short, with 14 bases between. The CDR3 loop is CAIPDGVSYEQYF. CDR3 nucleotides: TGCGCCATTCCGGACGGGGTTTCCTACGAGCAGTACTTC.

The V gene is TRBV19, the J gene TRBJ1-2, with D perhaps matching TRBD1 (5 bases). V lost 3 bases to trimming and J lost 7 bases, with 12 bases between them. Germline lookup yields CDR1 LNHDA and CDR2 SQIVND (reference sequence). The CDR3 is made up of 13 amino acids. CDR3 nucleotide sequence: TGTGCCAGTAGTATCGGGCAGGGTATTGGCTACACCTTC. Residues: CASSIGQGIGYTF.

The CDR3 loop is CASSFNYEQYF. The CDR3 bases are TGTGCCAGCAGCTTTAATTACGAGCAGTACTTC. The chain combines TRBV5-4 with TRBJ2-7; no clear D gene. This CDR3 has 11 residues. Trimming stripped 2 bases from V and 4 bases from J, with 4 bases between. Germline V gene data show CDR1 as SGHNT and CDR2 as YYREEE (reference sequence).

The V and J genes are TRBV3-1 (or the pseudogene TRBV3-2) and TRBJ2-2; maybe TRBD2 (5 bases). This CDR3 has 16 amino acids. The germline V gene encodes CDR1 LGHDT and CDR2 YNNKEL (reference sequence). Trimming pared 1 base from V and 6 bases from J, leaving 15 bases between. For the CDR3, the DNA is TGTGCCAGCAGCCAAGGACTACTCCCCGGTGCCGGGGAGCTGTTTTTT. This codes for CASSQGLLPGAGELFF.

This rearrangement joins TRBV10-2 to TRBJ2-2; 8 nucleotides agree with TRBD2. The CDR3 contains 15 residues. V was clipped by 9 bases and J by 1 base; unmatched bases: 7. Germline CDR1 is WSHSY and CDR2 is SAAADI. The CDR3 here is CASRSGTVNTGELFF. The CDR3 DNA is TGCGCCAGTCGTAGCGGGACTGTGAACACCGGGGAGCTGTTTTTT.

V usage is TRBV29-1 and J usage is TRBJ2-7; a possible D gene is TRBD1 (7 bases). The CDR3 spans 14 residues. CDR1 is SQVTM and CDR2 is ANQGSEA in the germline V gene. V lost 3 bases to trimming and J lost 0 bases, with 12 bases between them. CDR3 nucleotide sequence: TGCAGCGTTGAGGAGGGGGCGACCTCCTACGAGCAGTACTTC. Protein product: CSVEEGATSYEQYF.

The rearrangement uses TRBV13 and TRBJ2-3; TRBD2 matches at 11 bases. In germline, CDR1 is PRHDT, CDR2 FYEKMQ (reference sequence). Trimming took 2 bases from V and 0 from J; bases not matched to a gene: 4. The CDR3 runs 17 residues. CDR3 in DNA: TGTGCCAGCAGCTTATGGCTAGCGGGAGGAAGCACAGATACGCAGTATTTT. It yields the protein CASSLWLAGGSTDTQYF. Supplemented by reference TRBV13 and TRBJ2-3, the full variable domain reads AAGVIQSPRHLIKEKRETATLKCYPIPRHDTVYWYQQGPGQDPQFLISFYEKMQSDKGSIPDRFSAQQFSDYHSELNMSSLELGDSALYFCASSLWLAGGSTDTQYFGPGTRLTVL.

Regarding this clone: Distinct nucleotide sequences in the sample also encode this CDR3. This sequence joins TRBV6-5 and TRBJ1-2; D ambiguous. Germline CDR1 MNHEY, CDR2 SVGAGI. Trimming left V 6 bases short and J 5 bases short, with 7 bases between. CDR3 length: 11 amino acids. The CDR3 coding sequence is TGTGCCAGCAGCAACTCTTATGGCTACACCTTC. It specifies CASSNSYGYTF.

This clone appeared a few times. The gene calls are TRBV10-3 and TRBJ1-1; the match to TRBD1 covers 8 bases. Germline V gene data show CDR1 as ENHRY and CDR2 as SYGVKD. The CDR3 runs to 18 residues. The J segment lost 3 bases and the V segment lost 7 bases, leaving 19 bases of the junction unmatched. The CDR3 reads CAIKGGQGAPGGDTEAFF. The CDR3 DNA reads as TGTGCCATCAAGGGCGGGCAGGGGGCCCCAGGTGGTGACACTGAAGCTTTCTTT.

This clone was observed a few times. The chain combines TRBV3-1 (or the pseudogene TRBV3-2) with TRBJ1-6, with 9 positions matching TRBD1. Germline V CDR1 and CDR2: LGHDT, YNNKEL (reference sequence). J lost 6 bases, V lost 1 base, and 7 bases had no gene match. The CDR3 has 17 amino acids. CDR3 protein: CASSQALGQGLNSPLHF. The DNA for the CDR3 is TGTGCCAGCAGCCAAGCCTTGGGACAGGGACTTAATTCACCCCTCCACTTT.

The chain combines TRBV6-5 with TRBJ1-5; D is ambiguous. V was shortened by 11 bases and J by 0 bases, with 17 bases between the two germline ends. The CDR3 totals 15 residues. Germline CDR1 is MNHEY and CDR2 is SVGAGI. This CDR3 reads CARGKTDYSNQPQHF. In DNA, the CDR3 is TGTGCCCGAGGCAAGACGGACTATAGCAATCAGCCCCAGCATTTT.

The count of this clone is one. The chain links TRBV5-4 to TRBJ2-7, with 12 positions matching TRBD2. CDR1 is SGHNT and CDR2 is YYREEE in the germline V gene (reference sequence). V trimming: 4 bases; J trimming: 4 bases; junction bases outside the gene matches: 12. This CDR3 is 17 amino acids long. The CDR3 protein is CASSLVQLAGGTYEQYF. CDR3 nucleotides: TGTGCCAGCAGCCTCGTGCAACTAGCGGGAGGAACGTACGAGCAGTACTTC. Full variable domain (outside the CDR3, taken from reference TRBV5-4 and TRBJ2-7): ETGVTQSPTHLIKTRGQQVTLRCSSQSGHNTVSWYQQALGQGPQFIFQYYREEENGRGNFPPRFSGLQFPNYSSELNVNALELDDSALYLCASSLVQLAGGTYEQYFGPGTRLTVT.